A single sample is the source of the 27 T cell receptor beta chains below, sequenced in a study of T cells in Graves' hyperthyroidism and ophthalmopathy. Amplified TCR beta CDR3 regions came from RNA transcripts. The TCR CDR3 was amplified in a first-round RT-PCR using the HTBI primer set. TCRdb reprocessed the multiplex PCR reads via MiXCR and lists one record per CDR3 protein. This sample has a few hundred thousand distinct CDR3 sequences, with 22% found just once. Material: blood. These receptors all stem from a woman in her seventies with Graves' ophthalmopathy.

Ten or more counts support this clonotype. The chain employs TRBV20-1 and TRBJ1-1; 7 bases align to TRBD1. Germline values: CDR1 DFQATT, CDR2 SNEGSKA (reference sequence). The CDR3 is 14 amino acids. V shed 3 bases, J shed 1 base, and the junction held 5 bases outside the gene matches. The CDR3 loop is CSASDGTANTEAFF. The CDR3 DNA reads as TGCAGTGCTAGTGATGGGACAGCGAACACTGAAGCTTTCTTT.

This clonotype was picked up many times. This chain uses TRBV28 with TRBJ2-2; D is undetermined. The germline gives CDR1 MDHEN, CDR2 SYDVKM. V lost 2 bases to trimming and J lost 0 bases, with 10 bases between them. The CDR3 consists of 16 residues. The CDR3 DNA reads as TGTGCCAGCAGTTTAAGTTTGGGTACGAACACCGGGGAGCTGTTTTTT. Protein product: CASSLSLGTNTGELFF. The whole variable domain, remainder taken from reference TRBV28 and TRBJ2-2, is DVKVTQSSRYLVKRTGEKVFLECVQDMDHENMFWYRQDPGLGLRLIYFSYDVKMKEKGDIPEGYSVSREKKERFSLILESASTNQTSMYLCASSLSLGTNTGELFFGEGSRLTVL.

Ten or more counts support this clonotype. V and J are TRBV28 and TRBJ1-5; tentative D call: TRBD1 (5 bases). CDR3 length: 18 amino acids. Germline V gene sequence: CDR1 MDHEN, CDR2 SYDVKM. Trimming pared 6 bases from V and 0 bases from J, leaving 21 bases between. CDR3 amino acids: CASSPGVVGGYSNQPQHF. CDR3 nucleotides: TGTGCCAGCAGCCCTGGGGTAGTGGGGGGGTATAGCAATCAGCCCCAGCATTTT.

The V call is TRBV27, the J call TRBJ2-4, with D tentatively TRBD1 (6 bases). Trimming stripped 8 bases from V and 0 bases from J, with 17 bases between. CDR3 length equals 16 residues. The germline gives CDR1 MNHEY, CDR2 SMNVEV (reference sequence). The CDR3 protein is CASPPEGVLAKNIQYF. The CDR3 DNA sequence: TGTGCCAGCCCACCTGAGGGGGTACTAGCCAAAAACATTCAGTACTTC.

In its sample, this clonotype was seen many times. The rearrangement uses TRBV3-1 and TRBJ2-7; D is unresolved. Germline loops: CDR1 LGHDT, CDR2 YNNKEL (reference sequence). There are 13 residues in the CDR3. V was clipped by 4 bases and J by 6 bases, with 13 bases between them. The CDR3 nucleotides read TGTGCCAGCAGCCTCGGACCCGCCGGCGAGCAGTACTTC. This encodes CASSLGPAGEQYF.

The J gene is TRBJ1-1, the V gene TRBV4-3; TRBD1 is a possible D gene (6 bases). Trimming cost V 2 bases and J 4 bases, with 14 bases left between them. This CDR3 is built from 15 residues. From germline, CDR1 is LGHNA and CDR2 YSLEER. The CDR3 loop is CASSQRPGVATEAFF. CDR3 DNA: TGCGCCAGCAGCCAACGGCCAGGGGTGGCCACTGAAGCTTTCTTT.

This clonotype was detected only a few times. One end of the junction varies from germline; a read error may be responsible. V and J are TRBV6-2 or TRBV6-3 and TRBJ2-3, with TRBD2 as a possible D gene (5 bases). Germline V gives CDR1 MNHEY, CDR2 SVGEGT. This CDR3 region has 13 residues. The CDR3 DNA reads TGTGCCACCAGTTCGGGGTATCCAGATACGCAGTATTTT. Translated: CATSSGYPDTQYF.

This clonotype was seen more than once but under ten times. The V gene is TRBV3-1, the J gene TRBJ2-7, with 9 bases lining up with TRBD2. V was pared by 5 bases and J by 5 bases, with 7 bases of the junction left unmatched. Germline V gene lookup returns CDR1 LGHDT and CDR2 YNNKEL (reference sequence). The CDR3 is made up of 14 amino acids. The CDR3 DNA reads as TGTGCCAGCAGCAATAGCGGGAGCAGGAACGAGCAGTACTTC. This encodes CASSNSGSRNEQYF.

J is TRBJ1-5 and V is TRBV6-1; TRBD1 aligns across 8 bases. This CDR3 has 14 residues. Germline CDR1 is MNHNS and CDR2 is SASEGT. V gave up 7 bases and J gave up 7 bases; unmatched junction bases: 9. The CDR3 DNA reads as TGTGCCAGCATCCCAGACAGGGGCAGCCAGCCCCAGCATTTT. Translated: CASIPDRGSQPQHF.

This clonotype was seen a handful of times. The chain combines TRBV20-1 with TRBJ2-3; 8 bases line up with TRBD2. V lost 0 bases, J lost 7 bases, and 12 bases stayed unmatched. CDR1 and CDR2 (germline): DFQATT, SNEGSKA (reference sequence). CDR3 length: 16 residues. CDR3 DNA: TGCAGTGCTAGAGATCGGGGACTAGGAGGCACCTATACGCAGTATTTT. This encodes CSARDRGLGGTYTQYF.

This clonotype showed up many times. The CDR3 spells CASSQATLNTGELFF. For the CDR3, the DNA is TGTGCCAGCAGCCAAGCAACTTTGAACACCGGGGAGCTGTTTTTT. The J gene is TRBJ2-2, the V gene TRBV3-1; D call uncertain. V lost 1 base and J lost 1, with 7 bases in between. Germline CDR1 LGHDT, CDR2 YNNKEL (reference sequence). CDR3 length equals 15 residues.

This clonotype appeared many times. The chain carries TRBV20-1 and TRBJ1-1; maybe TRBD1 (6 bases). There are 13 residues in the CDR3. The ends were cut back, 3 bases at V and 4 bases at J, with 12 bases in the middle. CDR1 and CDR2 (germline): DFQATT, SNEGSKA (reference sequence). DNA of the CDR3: TGCAGTGCTAGTGACCTAGGGGGCACTGAAGCTTTCTTT. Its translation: CSASDLGGTEAFF.

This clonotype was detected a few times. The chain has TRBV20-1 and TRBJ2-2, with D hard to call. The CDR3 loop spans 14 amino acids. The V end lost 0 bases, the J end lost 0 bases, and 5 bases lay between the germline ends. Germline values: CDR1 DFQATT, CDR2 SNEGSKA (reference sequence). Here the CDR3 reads CSARDPANTGELFF. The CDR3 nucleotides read TGCAGTGCTAGAGACCCCGCGAACACCGGGGAGCTGTTTTTT.

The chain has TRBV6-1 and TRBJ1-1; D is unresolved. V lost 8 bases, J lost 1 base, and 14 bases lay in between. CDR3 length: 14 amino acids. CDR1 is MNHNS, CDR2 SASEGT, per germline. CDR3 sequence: CASGREVRNTEAFF. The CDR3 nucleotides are TGTGCCAGCGGTCGTGAAGTACGGAACACTGAAGCTTTCTTT.

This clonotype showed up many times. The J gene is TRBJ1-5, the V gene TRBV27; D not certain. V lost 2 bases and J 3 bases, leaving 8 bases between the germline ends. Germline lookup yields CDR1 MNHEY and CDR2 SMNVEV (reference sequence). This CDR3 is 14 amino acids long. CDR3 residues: CASSLRGTNQPQHF. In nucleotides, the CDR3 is TGTGCCAGCAGTTTACGAGGTACCAATCAGCCCCAGCATTTT.

The CDR3 region is CAWSVGHGSGFTDTQYF. DNA for the CDR3: TGTGCCTGGAGCGTAGGTCATGGTAGCGGTTTCACAGATACGCAGTATTTT. The V and J genes are TRBV30 and TRBJ2-3; the D gene is possibly TRBD2 (6 bases). CDR1 and CDR2 from the germline V gene are GTSNPN and SVGIG (reference sequence). Trimming shortened V by 3 bases and J by 2 bases, and 21 bases separated the two germline ends. The CDR3 is 17 amino acids.

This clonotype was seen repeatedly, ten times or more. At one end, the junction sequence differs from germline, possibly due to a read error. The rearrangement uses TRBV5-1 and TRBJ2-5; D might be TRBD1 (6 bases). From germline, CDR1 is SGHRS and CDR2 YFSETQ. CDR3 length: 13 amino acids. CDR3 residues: CASSPTGQETQYF. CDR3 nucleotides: TGTGCCAGCAGCCCGACAGGTCAAGAGACCCAGTACTTC.

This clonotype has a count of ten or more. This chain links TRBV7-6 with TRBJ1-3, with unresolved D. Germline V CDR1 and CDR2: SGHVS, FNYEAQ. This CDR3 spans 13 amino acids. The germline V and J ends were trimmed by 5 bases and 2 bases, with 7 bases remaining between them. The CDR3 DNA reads TGTGCCAGCAGCATTCAGGCTGGAAACACCATATATTTT. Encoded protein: CASSIQAGNTIYF.

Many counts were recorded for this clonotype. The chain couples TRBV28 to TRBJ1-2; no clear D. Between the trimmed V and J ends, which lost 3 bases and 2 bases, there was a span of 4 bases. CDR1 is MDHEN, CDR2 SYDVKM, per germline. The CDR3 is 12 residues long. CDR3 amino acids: CASSFLNYGYTF. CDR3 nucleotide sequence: TGTGCCAGCAGTTTTTTGAACTATGGCTACACCTTC.

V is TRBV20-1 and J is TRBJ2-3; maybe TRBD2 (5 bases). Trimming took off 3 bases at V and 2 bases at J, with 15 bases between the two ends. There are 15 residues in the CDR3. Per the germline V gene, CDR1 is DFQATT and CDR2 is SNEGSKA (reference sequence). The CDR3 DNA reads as TGCAGTGCTAGGTGGGAGAGCGGACTCACAGATACGCAGTATTTT. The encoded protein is CSARWESGLTDTQYF.

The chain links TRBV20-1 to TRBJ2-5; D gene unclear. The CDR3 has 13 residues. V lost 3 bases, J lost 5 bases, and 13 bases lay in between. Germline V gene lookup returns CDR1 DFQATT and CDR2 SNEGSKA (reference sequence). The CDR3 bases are TGCAGTGCTAGGGAACTCGGCCTGGAGACCCAGTACTTC. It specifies CSARELGLETQYF.

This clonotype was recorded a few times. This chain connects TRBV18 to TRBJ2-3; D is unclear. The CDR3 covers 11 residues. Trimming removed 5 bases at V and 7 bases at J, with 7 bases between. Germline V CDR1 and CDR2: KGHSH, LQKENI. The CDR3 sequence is CASSSGHTQYF. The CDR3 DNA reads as TGTGCCAGCTCATCTGGACATACGCAGTATTTT.

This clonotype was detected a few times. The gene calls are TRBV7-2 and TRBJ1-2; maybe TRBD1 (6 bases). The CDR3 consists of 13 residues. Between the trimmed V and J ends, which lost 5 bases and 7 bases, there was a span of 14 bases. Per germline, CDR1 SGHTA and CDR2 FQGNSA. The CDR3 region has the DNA TGTGCCAGCAGCACACAGGGCTCGGGTGGCTACACCTTC. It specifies CASSTQGSGGYTF.

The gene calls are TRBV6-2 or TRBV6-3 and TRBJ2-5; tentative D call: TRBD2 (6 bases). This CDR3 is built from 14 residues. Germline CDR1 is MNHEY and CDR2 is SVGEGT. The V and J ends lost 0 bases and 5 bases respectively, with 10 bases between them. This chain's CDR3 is CASSYSGGFETQYF. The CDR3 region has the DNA TGTGCCAGCAGTTACTCCGGGGGTTTCGAGACCCAGTACTTC.

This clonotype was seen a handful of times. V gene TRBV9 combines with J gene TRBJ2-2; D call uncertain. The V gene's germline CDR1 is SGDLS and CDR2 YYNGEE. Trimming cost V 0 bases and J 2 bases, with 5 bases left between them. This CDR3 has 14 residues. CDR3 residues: CASSVEGNTGELFF. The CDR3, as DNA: TGTGCCAGCAGCGTAGAGGGAAACACCGGGGAGCTGTTTTTT.

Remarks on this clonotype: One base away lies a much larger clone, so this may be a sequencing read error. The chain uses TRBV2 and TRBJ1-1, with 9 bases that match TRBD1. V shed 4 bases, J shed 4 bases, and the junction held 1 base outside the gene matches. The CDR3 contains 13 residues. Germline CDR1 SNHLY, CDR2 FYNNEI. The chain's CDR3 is CASSGGQGTEAFF. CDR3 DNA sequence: TGTGCCAGCAGTGGGGGACAGGGCACTGAAGCTTTCTTT.

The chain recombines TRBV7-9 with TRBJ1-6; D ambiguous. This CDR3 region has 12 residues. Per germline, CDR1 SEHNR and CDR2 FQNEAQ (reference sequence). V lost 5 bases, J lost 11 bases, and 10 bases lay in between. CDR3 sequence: CASSLHEAPLHF. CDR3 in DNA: TGTGCCAGCAGCCTCCATGAGGCACCCCTCCACTTT.